This TCR beta chain is drawn from a study of T cell responses to AZD1222 COVID-19 vaccine. The germline gives CDR1 LNHDA, CDR2 SQIVND (reference sequence). V gave up 8 bases and J gave up 0 bases, with 11 bases separating them. CDR3 length: 14 amino acids. Data came from immunoSEQ multiplex PCR; TCRdb stores just in-frame clones and leaves some out. Seen here are tens of thousands of clones, roughly 90% observed once, and the top ten hold under 35%. The sample consisted of peripheral blood, taken 28 days after the second AZD1222 dose. This rearrangement joins TRBV19 to TRBJ1-3; perhaps TRBD1 as D (6 bases). The receptor was isolated from an adult who received the AZD1222 COVID-19 vaccine. CDR3 in amino acids: CASQGGSSGNTIYF. The CDR3 bases are TGTGCCAGTCAAGGGGGGAGCTCTGGAAACACCATATATTTT.